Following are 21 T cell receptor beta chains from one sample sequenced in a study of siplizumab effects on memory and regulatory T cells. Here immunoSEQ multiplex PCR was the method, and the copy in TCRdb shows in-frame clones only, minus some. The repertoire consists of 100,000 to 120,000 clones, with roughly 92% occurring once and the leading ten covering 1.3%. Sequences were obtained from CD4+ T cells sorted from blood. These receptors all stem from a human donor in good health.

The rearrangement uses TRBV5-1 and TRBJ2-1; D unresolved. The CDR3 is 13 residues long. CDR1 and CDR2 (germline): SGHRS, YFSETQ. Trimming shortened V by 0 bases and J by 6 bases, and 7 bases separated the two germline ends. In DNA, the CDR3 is TGCGCCAGCAGCTTGGAATGGGGCAATGAGCAGTTCTTC. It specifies CASSLEWGNEQFF.

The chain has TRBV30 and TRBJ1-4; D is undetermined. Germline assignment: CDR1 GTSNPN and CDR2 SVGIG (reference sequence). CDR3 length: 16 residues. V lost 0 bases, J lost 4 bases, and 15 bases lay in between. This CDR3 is CAWSVTPQVRNEKLFF. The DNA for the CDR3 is TGTGCCTGGAGTGTAACCCCCCAGGTCCGTAATGAAAAACTGTTTTTT.

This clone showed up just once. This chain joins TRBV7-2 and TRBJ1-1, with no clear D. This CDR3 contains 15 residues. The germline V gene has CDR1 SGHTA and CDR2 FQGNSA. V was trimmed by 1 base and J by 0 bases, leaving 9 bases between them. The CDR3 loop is CASSLVGAVNTEAFF. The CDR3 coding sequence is TGTGCCAGCAGCTTAGTTGGAGCGGTGAACACTGAAGCTTTCTTT. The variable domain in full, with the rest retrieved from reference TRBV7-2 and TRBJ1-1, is GAGVSQSPSNKVTEKGKDVELRCDPISGHTALYWYRQSLGQGLEFLIYFQGNSAPDKSGLPSDRFSAERTGGSVSTLTIQRTQQEDSAVYLCASSLVGAVNTEAFFGQGTRLTVV.

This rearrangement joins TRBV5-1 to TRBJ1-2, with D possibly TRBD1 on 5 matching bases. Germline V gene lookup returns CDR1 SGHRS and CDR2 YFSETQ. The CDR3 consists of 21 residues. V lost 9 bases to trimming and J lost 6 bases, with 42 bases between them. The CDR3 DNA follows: TGCGCCACTACAGAAAGTACACGGAGGAGGGGTCCCCGGAGGGAGTTTGATGGCTACACCTTC. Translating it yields CATTESTRRRGPRREFDGYTF.

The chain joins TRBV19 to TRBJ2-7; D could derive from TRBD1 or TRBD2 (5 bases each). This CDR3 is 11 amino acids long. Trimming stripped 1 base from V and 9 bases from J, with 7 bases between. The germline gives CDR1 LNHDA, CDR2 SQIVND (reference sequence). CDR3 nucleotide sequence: TGTGCCAGTAGTATAGGGGGGAGGCAGTACTTC. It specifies CASSIGGRQYF.

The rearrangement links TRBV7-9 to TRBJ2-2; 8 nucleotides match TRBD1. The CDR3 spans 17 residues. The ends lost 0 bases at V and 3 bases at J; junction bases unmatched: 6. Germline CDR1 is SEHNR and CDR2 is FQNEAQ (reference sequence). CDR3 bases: TGTGCCAGCAGCTTAGCGCTGACAGGGGCGGACACCGGGGAGCTGTTTTTT. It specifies CASSLALTGADTGELFF.

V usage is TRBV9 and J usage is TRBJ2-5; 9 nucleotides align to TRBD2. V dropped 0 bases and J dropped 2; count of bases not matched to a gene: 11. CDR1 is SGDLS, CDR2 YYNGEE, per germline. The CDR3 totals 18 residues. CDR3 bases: TGTGCCAGCAGCGTAGAGGGTAGCGGGAGCCACAGGCAAGAGACCCAGTACTTC. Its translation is CASSVEGSGSHRQETQYF.

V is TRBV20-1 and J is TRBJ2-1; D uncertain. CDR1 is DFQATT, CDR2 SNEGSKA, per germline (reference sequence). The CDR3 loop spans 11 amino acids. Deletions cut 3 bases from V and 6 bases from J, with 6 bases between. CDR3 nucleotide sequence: TGCAGTGCTAGCTTTATCAATGAGCAGTTCTTC. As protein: CSASFINEQFF.

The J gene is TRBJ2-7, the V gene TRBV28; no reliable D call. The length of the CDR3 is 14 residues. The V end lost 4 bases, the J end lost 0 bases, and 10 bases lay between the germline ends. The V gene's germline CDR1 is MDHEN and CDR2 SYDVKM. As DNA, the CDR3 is TGTGCCAGCAGTTCTACCTCAAGCTCCTACGAGCAGTACTTC. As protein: CASSSTSSSYEQYF.

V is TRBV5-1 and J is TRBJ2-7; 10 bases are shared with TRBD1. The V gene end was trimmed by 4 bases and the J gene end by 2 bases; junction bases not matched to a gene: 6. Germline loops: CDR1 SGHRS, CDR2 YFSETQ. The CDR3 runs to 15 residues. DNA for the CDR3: TGCGCCAGCAGCATCGGGACAGGGGTAACCTACGAGCAGTACTTC. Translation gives CASSIGTGVTYEQYF.

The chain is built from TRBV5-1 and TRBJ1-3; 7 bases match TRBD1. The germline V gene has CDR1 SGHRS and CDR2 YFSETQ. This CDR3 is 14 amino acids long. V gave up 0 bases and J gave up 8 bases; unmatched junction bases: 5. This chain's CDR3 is CASSLDPGGYTIYF. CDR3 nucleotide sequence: TGCGCCAGCAGCTTGGATCCAGGGGGTTACACCATATATTTT.

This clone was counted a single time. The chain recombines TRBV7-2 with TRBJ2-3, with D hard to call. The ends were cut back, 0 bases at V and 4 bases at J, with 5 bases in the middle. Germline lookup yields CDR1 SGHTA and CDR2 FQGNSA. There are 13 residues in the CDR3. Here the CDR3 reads CASSLAGSDTQYF. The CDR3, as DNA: TGTGCCAGCAGCTTAGCTGGATCAGATACGCAGTATTTT.

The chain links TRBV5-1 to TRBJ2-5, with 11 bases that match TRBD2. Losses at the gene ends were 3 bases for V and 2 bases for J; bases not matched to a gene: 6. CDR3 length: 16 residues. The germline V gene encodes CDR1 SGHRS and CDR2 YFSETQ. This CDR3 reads CASSSGVAGGQETQYF. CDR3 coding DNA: TGCGCCAGCAGCTCAGGAGTAGCGGGAGGGCAAGAGACCCAGTACTTC.

CDR3 coding DNA: TGCGCCAGCACCGTGACAGGACAGAACACTGAAGCTTTCTTT. Translated: CASTVTGQNTEAFF. The chain links TRBV5-1 to TRBJ1-1; D is possibly TRBD1 (6 bases). The CDR3 has 14 amino acids. Trimming pared 6 bases from V and 1 base from J, leaving 13 bases between. Looked up from germline, CDR1 is SGHRS and CDR2 is YFSETQ. Full variable domain (remainder filled in from reference TRBV5-1 and TRBJ1-1): KAGVTQTPRYLIKTRGQQVTLSCSPISGHRSVSWYQQTPGQGLQFLFEYFSETQRNKGNFPGRFSGRQFSNSRSEMNVSTLELGDSALYLCASTVTGQNTEAFFGQGTRLTVV.

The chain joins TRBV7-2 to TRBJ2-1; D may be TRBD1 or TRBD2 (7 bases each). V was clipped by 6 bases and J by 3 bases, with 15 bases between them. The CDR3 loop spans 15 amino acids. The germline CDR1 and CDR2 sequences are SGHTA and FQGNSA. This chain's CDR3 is CASSLTGEGYNEQFF. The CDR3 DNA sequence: TGTGCCAGCAGTTTAACAGGGGAGGGCTACAATGAGCAGTTCTTC.

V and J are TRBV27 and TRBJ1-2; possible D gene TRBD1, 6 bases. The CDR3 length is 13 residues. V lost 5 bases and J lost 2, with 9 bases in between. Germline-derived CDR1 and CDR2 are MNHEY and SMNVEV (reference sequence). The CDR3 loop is CASSTTGNYGYTF. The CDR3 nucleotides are TGTGCCAGCAGTACAACAGGGAACTATGGCTACACCTTC.

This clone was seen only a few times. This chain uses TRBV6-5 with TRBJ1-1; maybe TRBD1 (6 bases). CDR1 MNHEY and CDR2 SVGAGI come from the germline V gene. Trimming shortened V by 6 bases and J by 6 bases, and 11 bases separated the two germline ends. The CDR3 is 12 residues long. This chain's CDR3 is CASRHRTAEAFF. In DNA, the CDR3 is TGTGCCAGCAGGCATAGGACAGCTGAAGCTTTCTTT.

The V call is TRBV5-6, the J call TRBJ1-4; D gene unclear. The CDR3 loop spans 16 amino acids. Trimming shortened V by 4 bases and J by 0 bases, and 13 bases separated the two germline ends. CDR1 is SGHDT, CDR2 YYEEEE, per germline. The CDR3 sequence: CASSRPSYATNEKLFF. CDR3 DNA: TGTGCCAGCAGCCGACCTTCGTATGCAACTAATGAAAAACTGTTTTTT.

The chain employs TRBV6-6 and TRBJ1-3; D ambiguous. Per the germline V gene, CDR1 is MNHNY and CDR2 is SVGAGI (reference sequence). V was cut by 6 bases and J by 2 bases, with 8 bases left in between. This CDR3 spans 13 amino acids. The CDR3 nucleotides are TGTGCCAGCAGGGTATTTACTGGAAACACCATATATTTT. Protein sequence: CASRVFTGNTIYF.

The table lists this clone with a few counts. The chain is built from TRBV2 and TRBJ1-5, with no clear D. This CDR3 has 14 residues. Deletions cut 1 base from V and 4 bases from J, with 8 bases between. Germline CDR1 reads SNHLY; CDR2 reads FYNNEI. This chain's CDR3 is CASSEDSFNQPQHF. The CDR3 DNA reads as TGTGCCAGCAGTGAAGACAGTTTTAATCAGCCCCAGCATTTT. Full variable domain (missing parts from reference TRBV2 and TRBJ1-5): EPEVTQTPSHQVTQMGQEVILRCVPISNHLYFYWYRQILGQKVEFLVSFYNNEISEKSEIFDDQFSVERPDGSNFTLKIRSTKLEDSAMYFCASSEDSFNQPQHFGDGTRLSIL.

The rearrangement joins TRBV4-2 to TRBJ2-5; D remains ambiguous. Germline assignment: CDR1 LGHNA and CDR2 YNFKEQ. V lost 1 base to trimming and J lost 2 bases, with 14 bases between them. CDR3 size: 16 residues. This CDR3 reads CASSQGAPGQQETQYF. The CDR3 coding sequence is TGTGCCAGCAGCCAAGGGGCTCCAGGCCAGCAAGAGACCCAGTACTTC.